Listed below are T cell receptor beta chains from one sample, sequenced in a study of T-cell reconstitution after alpha-beta-depleted transplantation in children. TCRdb redid the calling of the PCR reads with MiXCR, one entry per CDR3 protein. The table shows a few hundred thousand distinct CDR3 sequences, with about a fifth occurring only once. The specimen was PBMCs from the stem cell graft donor, collected from the stem cell graft. Receptors originate from a human donor who donated a stem cell graft to a child with acute myeloid leukemia. The CDR3 runs from the conserved cysteine through the conserved F or W. The D gene is left open where the match is weak. Size is stated for part of the rows, as once, few or many counts, or as a class when the clone is expanded.

clone_size,v_call,j_call,d_call,cdr3_aa,cdr3_nt
few,TRBV12-3/TRBV12-4,TRBJ1-5,-,CASSLGVDLGGNQPQHF,TGTGCCAGCAGTTTAGGGGTAGACCTAGGGGGCAATCAGCCCCAGCATTTT
-,TRBV24-1,TRBJ2-1,-,CATSDPGTFNEQFF,TGTGCCACCAGTGATCCAGGGACTTTCAATGAGCAGTTCTTC
many,TRBV20-1,TRBJ2-7,-,CSARGGNYEQYF,TGCAGTGCTAGAGGAGGGAACTACGAGCAGTACTTC
-,TRBV30,TRBJ2-1,-,CAWSTRSYNEQFF,TGTGCCTGGAGCACCCGCTCCTACAATGAGCAGTTCTTC
-,TRBV6-2/TRBV6-3,TRBJ2-3,-,CASSYTGPTDTQYF,TGTGCCAGCAGTTACACGGGGCCTACAGATACGCAGTATTTT
few,TRBV20-1,TRBJ1-1,-,CSARDTGRLGAFF,TGCAGTGCTAGAGATACGGGCCGCTTGGGAGCTTTCTTT
-,TRBV20-1,TRBJ2-2,-,CSAVRSQTGELFF,TGCAGTGCTGTCCGTAGTCAGACCGGGGAGCTGTTTTTT
-,TRBV10-3,TRBJ2-4,-,CAISDGGYDAKNIQYF,TGTGCCATCAGTGACGGCGGATACGATGCCAAAAACATTCAGTACTTC
-,TRBV5-6,TRBJ2-1,-,CASSIIGPSPNEQFF,TGTGCCAGCAGCATAATCGGACCCTCCCCAAATGAGCAGTTCTTC
few,TRBV29-1,TRBJ1-5,-,CSVRQGDQPQHF,TGCAGCGTTAGGCAGGGAGATCAGCCCCAGCATTTT
-,TRBV29-1,TRBJ2-1,-,CSVPTGTRFEQFF,TGCAGCGTCCCGACAGGGACTAGGTTTGAGCAGTTCTTC
many,TRBV20-1,TRBJ2-4,-,CSARVNRQRKNIQYF,TGCAGTGCTAGAGTCAACAGGCAACGCAAAAACATTCAGTACTTC
few,TRBV6-2/TRBV6-3,TRBJ2-3,-,CASSYGAEPPDTQYF,TGTGCCAGCAGTTACGGAGCGGAGCCCCCAGATACGCAGTATTTT
many,TRBV9,TRBJ2-1,-,CASTREGQNEQFF,TGTGCCAGCACCCGAGAGGGCCAGAATGAGCAGTTCTTC
few,TRBV12-3/TRBV12-4,TRBJ2-2,-,CASSVGEFTGELFF,TGTGCCAGCAGCGTAGGGGAGTTCACCGGGGAGCTGTTTTTT
-,TRBV7-2,TRBJ2-7,TRBD2,CASSSIAGPYEQYF,TGTGCCAGCAGCTCCATAGCGGGACCCTACGAGCAGTACTTC
-,TRBV20-1,TRBJ2-1,-,CSARKNSYNEQFF,TGCAGTGCACGAAAAAACTCCTACAATGAGCAGTTCTTC
many,TRBV20-1,TRBJ2-7,TRBD1,CSARDSQTQGEQYF,TGCAGTGCTAGGGACTCACAAACACAGGGGGAGCAGTACTTC
-,TRBV4-2,TRBJ2-3,-,CASSQGLRSSADTQYF,TGTGCCAGCAGCCAAGGGCTTCGGAGCAGCGCAGATACGCAGTATTTT
-,TRBV7-9,TRBJ2-7,-,CASRRDGTAYEQYF,TGTGCCAGCAGGCGAGACGGGACTGCCTACGAGCAGTACTTC
many,TRBV20-1,TRBJ2-4,TRBD1,CSARDRVYIQYF,TGCAGTGCTCGGGACAGGGTATACATTCAGTACTTC
few,TRBV6-1,TRBJ2-2,TRBD1,CASSPRTGSGTGELFF,TGTGCCAGCAGTCCACGGACAGGGTCGGGCACCGGGGAGCTGTTTTTT
many,TRBV12-3/TRBV12-4,TRBJ2-7,-,CASSPGQYEQYF,TGTGCCAGCAGTCCAGGACAGTACGAGCAGTACTTC
-,TRBV6-1,TRBJ1-5,-,CASRVTGDQPQHF,TGTGCCAGCAGGGTGACAGGAGATCAGCCCCAGCATTTT
-,TRBV6-1,TRBJ2-1,TRBD1,CASGTNTGTGNNEQFF,TGTGCCAGCGGGACAAACACCGGGACAGGGAACAATGAGCAGTTCTTC
few,TRBV10-2,TRBJ2-1,TRBD1,CASSSHATGLGLFAQFF,TGCGCCAGCAGTTCTCATGCGACAGGGTTAGGCCTCTTCGCGCAGTTCTTC
few,TRBV10-3,TRBJ1-5,-,CAISGGGDSNQPQHF,TGTGCCATCAGCGGGGGGGGCGATAGCAATCAGCCCCAGCATTTT
many,TRBV20-1,TRBJ2-4,-,CSARDRSRPQKNIQYF,TGCAGTGCTAGAGATCGGTCCAGGCCACAGAAAAACATTCAGTACTTC
-,TRBV12-3/TRBV12-4,TRBJ2-7,-,CASTIGGTLISYEQYF,TGTGCCAGCACTATCGGAGGGACGTTAATCTCCTACGAGCAGTACTTC
many,TRBV6-5,TRBJ2-2,-,CASRTDTGELFF,TGTGCCAGCCGGACGGACACCGGGGAGCTGTTTTTT
few,TRBV5-5,TRBJ2-2,TRBD2,CASSPIPGLAVTGELFF,TGTGCCAGCAGCCCAATACCGGGACTAGCGGTCACCGGGGAGCTGTTTTTT
-,TRBV7-2,TRBJ2-3,-,CASSARVGGTDTQYF,TGTGCCAGCAGCGCCCGGGTTGGCGGTACAGATACGCAGTATTTT
-,TRBV20-1,TRBJ2-1,-,CSARPRMGPMDEQFF,TGCAGTGCTAGACCCCGAATGGGTCCAATGGATGAGCAGTTCTTC
-,TRBV3-1,TRBJ1-3,-,CASSQKRDVPYSGNTIYF,TGTGCCAGCAGCCAAAAGCGGGACGTGCCCTACTCTGGAAACACCATATATTTT
-,TRBV12-3/TRBV12-4,TRBJ1-2,-,CASSLGQLRVWTF,TGTGCCAGCAGTTTAGGTCAGCTCAGGGTGTGGACCTTC
few,TRBV12-3/TRBV12-4,TRBJ2-1,TRBD2,CASRPSGSRYNEQFF,TGTGCCAGCAGACCGAGCGGGAGCCGCTACAATGAGCAGTTCTTC
-,TRBV4-1,TRBJ2-7,-,CASSQKRDRSYEQYF,TGCGCCAGCAGCCAAAAGAGAGACAGATCCTACGAGCAGTACTTC
-,TRBV10-2,TRBJ1-5,-,CASKGLGGSNQPQHF,TGCGCCAGCAAAGGGCTGGGAGGTAGCAATCAGCCCCAGCATTTT
-,TRBV20-1,TRBJ2-5,-,CSARGAGQRETQYF,TGCAGTGCTAGAGGGGCGGGACAGAGAGAGACCCAGTACTTC
-,TRBV12-3/TRBV12-4,TRBJ1-5,TRBD1,CASSWTGGESNQPQHF,TGTGCCAGCAGTTGGACAGGGGGCGAGAGCAATCAGCCCCAGCATTTT
-,TRBV29-1,TRBJ2-1,TRBD1,CSIWDRQNNEQFF,TGCAGTATATGGGACAGACAAAACAATGAGCAGTTCTTC
few,TRBV4-3,TRBJ1-5,-,CASSQDLDGSNQPQHF,TGCGCCAGCAGCCAAGATTTGGACGGAAGCAATCAGCCCCAGCATTTT
few,TRBV15,TRBJ2-3,-,CATSRDAFTDTQYF,TGTGCCACCAGCAGAGACGCATTCACAGATACGCAGTATTTT
-,TRBV12-3/TRBV12-4,TRBJ1-1,-,CASSFVQNTEAFF,TGTGCCAGCAGTTTTGTACAGAACACTGAAGCTTTCTTT
-,TRBV12-3/TRBV12-4,TRBJ2-1,TRBD2,CAIRSSGDNEQFF,TGTGCCATCCGGAGCAGCGGGGACAATGAGCAGTTCTTC
few,TRBV24-1,TRBJ2-2,-,CATEAGRTGELFF,TGTGCCACTGAGGCAGGGAGGACCGGGGAGCTGTTTTTT
-,TRBV30,TRBJ2-1,-,CAWSHSAHNEQFF,TGTGCCTGGAGTCACAGTGCGCACAATGAGCAGTTCTTC
few,TRBV12-3/TRBV12-4,TRBJ2-1,TRBD1,CASSFTGGISYNEQFF,TGTGCCAGCAGTTTCACAGGGGGCATTTCCTACAATGAGCAGTTCTTC
-,TRBV29-1,TRBJ2-7,TRBD1,CSVDGWDSGGYEQYF,TGCAGCGTTGATGGGTGGGACAGTGGCGGCTACGAGCAGTACTTC
-,TRBV29-1,TRBJ2-1,-,CSVLGLPDHNEQFF,TGCAGCGTGCTCGGACTTCCGGATCACAATGAGCAGTTCTTC
-,TRBV12-3/TRBV12-4,TRBJ2-1,-,CASSETHSYNEQFF,TGTGCCAGCTCCGAGACCCACTCCTACAATGAGCAGTTCTTC
few,TRBV18,TRBJ2-7,-,CASSGIIDFYEQYF,TGTGCCAGCTCTGGGATCATCGACTTCTACGAGCAGTACTTC
few,TRBV19,TRBJ2-5,-,CASSSRVPGQETQYF,TGTGCCAGTAGTTCCCGAGTCCCAGGGCAAGAGACCCAGTACTTC
few,TRBV4-3,TRBJ2-7,-,CASSQDRGQIYEQYF,TGCGCCAGCAGCCAAGATCGAGGCCAGATCTACGAGCAGTACTTC
few,TRBV28,TRBJ1-5,-,CASSLLGAGGNQPQHF,TGTGCCAGCAGTTTACTCGGGGCAGGGGGCAATCAGCCCCAGCATTTT
many,TRBV7-9,TRBJ2-7,-,CASSPSSSYEQYF,TGTGCCAGCAGCCCCTCTAGCTCCTACGAGCAGTACTTC
many,TRBV20-1,TRBJ1-2,TRBD1,CSARDAGQGTNYGYTF,TGCAGTGCTAGAGATGCGGGACAGGGTACCAACTATGGCTACACCTTC